This T cell receptor (beta chain) was retrieved from a study of regulatory T cells in long-lasting Graves disease. CDR3-region Arm-PCR and iRepertoire HTBI primers produced the TCR beta libraries. TCRdb itself ran the multiplex PCR reads through MiXCR, one entry per CDR3 protein. This table holds 350,000 to 450,000 distinct CDR3 sequences, less than 30% found once. Time point defined: persistent/refractory GD, antithyroid drugs over 5 years with positive TRAb. PBMCs were the source of the RNA used for TCR sequencing. Specimen: peripheral blood mononuclear cells (PBMCs), collected when the disease was refractory, from a patient treated with antithyroid drugs. The receptor comes from a woman in her 40s with Graves disease.

DNA of the CDR3: TGTGCCAGCAGCGGGTGGGACAGGCGGACCTATGGCTACACCTTC. This codes for CASSGWDRRTYGYTF. The chain recombines TRBV9 with TRBJ1-2, with TRBD1 matching 8 bases. J lost 4 bases, V lost 3 bases, and 8 bases had no gene match. The CDR3 runs 15 residues. In germline, CDR1 is SGDLS, CDR2 YYNGEE.